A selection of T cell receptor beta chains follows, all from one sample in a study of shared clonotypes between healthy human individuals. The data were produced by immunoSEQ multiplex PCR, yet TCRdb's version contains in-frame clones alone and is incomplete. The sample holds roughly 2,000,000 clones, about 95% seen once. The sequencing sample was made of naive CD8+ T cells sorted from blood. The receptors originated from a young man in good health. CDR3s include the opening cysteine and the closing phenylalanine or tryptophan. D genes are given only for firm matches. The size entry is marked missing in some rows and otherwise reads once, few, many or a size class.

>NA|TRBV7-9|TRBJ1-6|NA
TGTGCCAGCAGCTTCCCTCCGGGAGACGTAAGCTCCTATAATTCACCCCTCCACTTT
CASSFPPGDVSSYNSPLHF
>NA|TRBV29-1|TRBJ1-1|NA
TGCAGCGTTGGCTGGACAACGAACACTGAAGCTTTCTTT
CSVGWTTNTEAFF
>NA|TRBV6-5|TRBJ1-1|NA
TGTGCCACCCTAGAGCTTCACACTGAAGCTTTCTTT
CATLELHTEAFF
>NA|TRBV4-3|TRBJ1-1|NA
TGCGCCACCGGGGGCAGCCGCGCGTCTGAAGCTTTCTTT
CATGGSRASEAFF
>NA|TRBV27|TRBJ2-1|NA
TGTGCCACTGCGGGGGCGAGCTCCTACAATGAGCAGTTCTTC
CATAGASSYNEQFF
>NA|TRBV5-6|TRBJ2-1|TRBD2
TGTGCCAGCAGCTTGGAAACTAGCGGAGTAGATGAGCAGTTCTTC
CASSLETSGVDEQFF
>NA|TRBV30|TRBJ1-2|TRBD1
TGTGCCTGGTTGGGACAGCAAATTTCCTTC
CAWLGQQISF
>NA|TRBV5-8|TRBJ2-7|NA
TGTGCCAGCAGCTTGGAATACTACGAGCAGTACTTC
CASSLEYYEQYF
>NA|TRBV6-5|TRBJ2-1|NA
TGTGCCAGCAGTTATATGAACCTAAACAATGAGCAGTTCTTC
CASSYMNLNNEQFF
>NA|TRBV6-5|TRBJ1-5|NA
TGTGCCAGCAGTAAGAATGCGGGTCAGCCCCAGCATTTT
CASSKNAGQPQHF
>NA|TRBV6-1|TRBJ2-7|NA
TGTGCCATACGGCGGGACAGTTCCTACGAGCAGTACTTC
CAIRRDSSYEQYF
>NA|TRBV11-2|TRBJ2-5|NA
TGTGCCAGCAGCTTGTCGGGCCAAGAGACCCAGTACTTC
CASSLSGQETQYF
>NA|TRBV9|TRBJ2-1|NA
TGTGCCAGCAACACCGGGACACTTTACAATGAGCAGTTCTTC
CASNTGTLYNEQFF
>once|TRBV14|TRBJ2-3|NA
TGTGCCAGCAGCCGGTTCGGAGATACGCAGTATTTT
CASSRFGDTQYF
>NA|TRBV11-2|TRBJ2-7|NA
TGTGCCAGCAGAGGCGAGGGGCCTCTGGCCCACGAGCAGTACTTC
CASRGEGPLAHEQYF
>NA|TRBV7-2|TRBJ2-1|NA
TGTGCCAGCAGCTTACTACCAGCCAATGAGCAGTTCTTC
CASSLLPANEQFF
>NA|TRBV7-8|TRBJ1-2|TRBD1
TGTGCCAGCAGCTTAAATGGACAGGGGGCGCCGCGGCACTATGGCTACACCTTC
CASSLNGQGAPRHYGYTF
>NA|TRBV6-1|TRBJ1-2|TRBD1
TGTGCCAGCAGTGGGGACAGGGCCTATGGCTACACCTTC
CASSGDRAYGYTF
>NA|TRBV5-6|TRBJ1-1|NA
TGTGCCAGCAGCTTGTATACGGGGGGGACTGAAGCTTTCTTT
CASSLYTGGTEAFF
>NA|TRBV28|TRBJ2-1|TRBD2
TGTGCCAGCACCGAGAGCGGGGGGGCCGGTTATGAGCAGTTCTTC
CASTESGGAGYEQFF
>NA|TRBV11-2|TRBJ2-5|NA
TGTGCCAGCAGTTACAGGGTTCAGGGAGAGACCCAGTACTTC
CASSYRVQGETQYF
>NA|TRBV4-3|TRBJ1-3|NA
TGCGCCAGCAGCCAAGATAGAGGCAGTTCCCTCGGAAACACCATATATTTT
CASSQDRGSSLGNTIYF
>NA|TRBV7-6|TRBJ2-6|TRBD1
TGTGCCAGCAGCAACTCGCCGGGACAGTTCTCTGGGGCCAACGTCCTGACTTTC
CASSNSPGQFSGANVLTF
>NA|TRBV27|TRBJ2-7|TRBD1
TGTGCCAGCAGTTTATCACCAGGGACAGGGGACTACGAGCAGTACTTC
CASSLSPGTGDYEQYF
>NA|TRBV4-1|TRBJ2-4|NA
TGCGCCAGCAGCCTTGGACTAGGGGGAATTCAGTACTTC
CASSLGLGGIQYF
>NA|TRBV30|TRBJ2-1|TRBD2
TGTGCCTGGAGTGCTGGCGGGAGTTCCTACAATGAGCAGTTCTTC
CAWSAGGSSYNEQFF
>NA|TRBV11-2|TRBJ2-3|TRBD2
TGTGCCAGCAGCTTAGAGACGGGAGGAAGCACAGATACGCAGTATTTT
CASSLETGGSTDTQYF
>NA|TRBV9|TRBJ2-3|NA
TGTGCCAGCAGCGTAGCTGGGGGAACTAGCACAGATACGCAGTATTTT
CASSVAGGTSTDTQYF
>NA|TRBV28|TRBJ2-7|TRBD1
TGTGCCAGCAGTTCTCTTGGGACAGGTAGCTCCTACGAGCAGTACTTC
CASSSLGTGSSYEQYF
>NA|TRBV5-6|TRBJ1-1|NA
TGTGCCAGCAGCTTGGCCGTCGCGGATCAGGTGAACACTGAAGCTTTCTTT
CASSLAVADQVNTEAFF
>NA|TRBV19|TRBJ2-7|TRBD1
TGTGCCAGTAGTCCTAGGACAGGAAACTCCTACGAGCAGTACTTC
CASSPRTGNSYEQYF
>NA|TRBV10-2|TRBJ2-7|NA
TGCGCCAGCAGTGGGCAGGGCTCCTACGAGCAGTACTTC
CASSGQGSYEQYF
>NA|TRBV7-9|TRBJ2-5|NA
TGTGCCAGCAGCTTAGCCGGGGAGACCCAGTACTTC
CASSLAGETQYF
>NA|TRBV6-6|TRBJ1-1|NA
TGTGCCAGCACCTCAGGTGCAGGGCACACTGAAGCTTTCTTT
CASTSGAGHTEAFF
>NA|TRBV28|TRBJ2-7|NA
TGTGCCAGCAGTTTAGAGGGGTACGAGCAGTACTTC
CASSLEGYEQYF
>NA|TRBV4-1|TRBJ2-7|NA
TGCGCCAGCAGCCAAACCGGTCGGGCCTACGAGCAGTACTTC
CASSQTGRAYEQYF
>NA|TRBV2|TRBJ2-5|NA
TGTGCCACCCAGGGAACAGTGACCTGGGAGACCCAGTACTTC
CATQGTVTWETQYF
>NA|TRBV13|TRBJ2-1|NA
TGTGCCAGCAGCGTTGCGGGGCTAGCGAACAATGAGCAGTTCTTC
CASSVAGLANNEQFF
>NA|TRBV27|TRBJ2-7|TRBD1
TGTGCCAGCAGTTTATTGGACAGGGGCCACGAGCAGTACTTC
CASSLLDRGHEQYF
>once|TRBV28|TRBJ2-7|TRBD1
TGTGCCAGCAGTTTTACAGGGGTGGGCTACGAGCAGTACTTC
CASSFTGVGYEQYF
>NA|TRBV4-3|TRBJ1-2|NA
TGCGCCAGCAGCCCTGAGACAGGCTCGGACGGCTACACCTTC
CASSPETGSDGYTF
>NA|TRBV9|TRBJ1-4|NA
TGTGCCAGCAGCGTAGCGGACGTCGTCAATGAAAAACTGTTTTTT
CASSVADVVNEKLFF
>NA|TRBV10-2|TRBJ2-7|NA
TGCGCCAGCAGTTGGGCTGGGGAGCAGTACTTC
CASSWAGEQYF
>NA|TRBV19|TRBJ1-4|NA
TGTGCCAGTAGTCGAACAGGGAAGCCTAATGAAAAACTGTTTTTT
CASSRTGKPNEKLFF
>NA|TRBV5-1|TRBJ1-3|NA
TGCGCCAGCAGCTTGGAAGGCGGACTCTCTGGAAACACCATATATTTT
CASSLEGGLSGNTIYF
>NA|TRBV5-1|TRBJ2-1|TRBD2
TGCGCCAGCAGCTTGCCAGCGGGAGGGGGGAGCTCCTACAATGAGCAGTTCTTC
CASSLPAGGGSSYNEQFF
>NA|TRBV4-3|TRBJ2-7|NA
TGCGCCAGCAGCCAAGATGTACTAGCCAGCTCCTACGAGCAGTACTTC
CASSQDVLASSYEQYF